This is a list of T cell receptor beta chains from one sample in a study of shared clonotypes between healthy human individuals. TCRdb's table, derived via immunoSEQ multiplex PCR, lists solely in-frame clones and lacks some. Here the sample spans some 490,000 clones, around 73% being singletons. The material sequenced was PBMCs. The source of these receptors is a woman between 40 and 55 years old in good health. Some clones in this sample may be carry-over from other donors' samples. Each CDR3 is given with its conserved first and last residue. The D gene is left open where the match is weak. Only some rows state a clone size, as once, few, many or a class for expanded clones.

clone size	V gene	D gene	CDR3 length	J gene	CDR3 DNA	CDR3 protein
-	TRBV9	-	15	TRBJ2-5	TGTGCCAGCAGCGTAGCGGCTACCCCTGATGAGGCCCAGTACTTC	CASSVAATPDEAQYF
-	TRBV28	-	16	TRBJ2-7	TGTGCCAGCACCACTACCAGGCTAGCGAGGAACTACGAGCAGTACTTC	CASTTTRLARNYEQYF
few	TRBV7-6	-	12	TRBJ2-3	TGTGCCAGCAGTTTCTCCATGGATACGCAGTATTTT	CASSFSMDTQYF
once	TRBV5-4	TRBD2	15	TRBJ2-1	TGTGCCAGCAGCCCTACTAGCGGGAGTTTCTATGAGCAGTTCTTC	CASSPTSGSFYEQFF
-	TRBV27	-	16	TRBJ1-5	TGTGCCAGCAGTTTATTCTACGGGGTTAGCAATCAGCCCCAGCATTTT	CASSLFYGVSNQPQHF
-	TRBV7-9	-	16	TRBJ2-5	TGTGCCAGCAGCTTAGCGCTGGCAGGGCGGCAGGAGACCCAGTACTTC	CASSLALAGRQETQYF
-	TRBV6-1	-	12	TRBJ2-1	TGTGCCAGCAGCGCAGGGGGGAATGAGCAGTTCTTC	CASSAGGNEQFF
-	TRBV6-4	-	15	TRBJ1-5	TGTGCCAGCAGTGACTTCAGGAGTCTGAATCAGCCCCAGCATTTT	CASSDFRSLNQPQHF
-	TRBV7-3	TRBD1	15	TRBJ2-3	TGTGCCAGCAGCTTAGACCAGGGGGGCACAGATACGCAGTATTTT	CASSLDQGGTDTQYF
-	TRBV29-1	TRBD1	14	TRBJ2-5	TGCAGCGTTAGGACAGGGGGCGCGGGAGAGACCCAGTACTTC	CSVRTGGAGETQYF
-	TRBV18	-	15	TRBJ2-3	TGTGCCAGCTCACCACTGGAGGGGCGTAGAGATACGCAGTATTTT	CASSPLEGRRDTQYF
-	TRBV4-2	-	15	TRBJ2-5	TGTGCCAGCAGCCACCCCGGCAGGCAGCAAGAGACCCAGTACTTC	CASSHPGRQQETQYF
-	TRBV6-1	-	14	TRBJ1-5	TGTGCCACCGCAAGTTACAATAGCAATCAGCCCCAGCATTTT	CATASYNSNQPQHF
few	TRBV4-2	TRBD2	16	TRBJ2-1	TGTGCCAGCAGCCAAGTGTATAGCGGGTCCTACAATGAGCAGTTCTTC	CASSQVYSGSYNEQFF
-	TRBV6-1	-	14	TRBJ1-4	TGTGCCAGCAGTGCAGGGAGACGGAGTGAAAAACTGTTTTTT	CASSAGRRSEKLFF
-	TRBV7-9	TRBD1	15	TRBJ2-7	TGTGCCAGCAGCCCACCCCGGACAGGGTTTTACGAGCAGTACTTC	CASSPPRTGFYEQYF
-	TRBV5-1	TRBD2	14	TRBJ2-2	TGCGCCAGCAGCTCGGGACTAGCCACCGGGGAGCTGTTTTTT	CASSSGLATGELFF
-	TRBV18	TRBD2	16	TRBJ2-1	TGTGCCAGCTCACCAGGGCTAGCGGGATCTCTCCATGAGCAGTTCTTC	CASSPGLAGSLHEQFF
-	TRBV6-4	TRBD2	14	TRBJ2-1	TGTGCCAGCAGTGCGGGACTAGAAAGTAATGAGCAGTTCTTC	CASSAGLESNEQFF
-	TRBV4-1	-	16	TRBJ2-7	TGCGCCAGCAGCCAAACCCCCGGGTCTAGCGTGTACGAGCAGTACTTC	CASSQTPGSSVYEQYF
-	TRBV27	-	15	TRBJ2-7	TGTGCCAGCAGTTTATCCTACGGGTACACCTACGAGCAGTACTTC	CASSLSYGYTYEQYF
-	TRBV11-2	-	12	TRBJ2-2	TGTGCCAGCAGCTTGATATCCGGGGAGCTGTTTTTT	CASSLISGELFF